Listed below are T cell receptor beta chains from one sample, sequenced in a study of blood T cell repertoires in COVID-19. Assay used: immunoSEQ multiplex PCR; TCRdb lists only in-frame clones, some missing. Seen here are roughly 500,000 clones, 88% observed once, and the top ten hold less than 2%. Source material: PBMCs or T cells enriched from blood (not recorded which). Receptor source: a woman in her 40s who had recovered from COVID-19. The CDR3 runs from the conserved cysteine through the conserved F or W. D genes are given only for firm matches. For some rows the clone size is stated as once, few or many, or as a class when expanded; others skip it.

TRBJ1-3 - - TRBV4-3 15 CASSQGPNSGNTIYF TGCGCCAGCAGCCAAGGGCCAAACTCTGGAAACACCATATATTTT
TRBJ2-5 - - TRBV11-3 15 CASSAVASARETQYF TGTGCCAGCAGCGCCGTGGCTAGCGCTCGGGAGACCCAGTACTTC
TRBJ2-1 - TRBD2 TRBV5-1 19 CASSSWTSGRAASYNEQFF TGCGCCAGCAGCTCTTGGACTAGCGGGAGGGCCGCATCCTACAATGAGCAGTTCTTC
TRBJ1-1 - - TRBV7-2 18 CASSLISLRGRGNTEAFF TGTGCCAGCAGCTTAATAAGTCTTAGGGGGAGGGGCAACACTGAAGCTTTCTTT
TRBJ2-1 few TRBD2 TRBV29-1 14 CSGTGTSGYNEQFF TGCAGCGGTACCGGGACTAGCGGATACAATGAGCAGTTCTTC
TRBJ2-7 - TRBD1 TRBV3-1/TRBV3-2 15 CASSQPGTGAYEQYF TGTGCCAGCAGCCAACCCGGGACAGGGGCCTACGAGCAGTACTTC
TRBJ1-2 - TRBD1 TRBV6-4 14 CASSDPEGQGGYTF TGTGCCAGCAGTGACCCAGAGGGACAGGGTGGCTACACCTTC
TRBJ2-1 - TRBD1 TRBV24-1 15 CATSDTTGWNRGQFF TGTGCCACCAGTGATACGACAGGGTGGAATCGGGGGCAGTTCTTC
TRBJ2-7 once - TRBV15 12 CATSRERGEQYF TGTGCCACCAGCAGAGAAAGGGGAGAGCAGTACTTC
TRBJ1-1 - - TRBV2 14 CASSGLGGEAEAFF TGTGCCAGCAGTGGATTAGGAGGTGAGGCTGAAGCTTTCTTT
TRBJ2-1 - TRBD2 TRBV5-1 14 CASSLGLASYEQFF TGCGCCAGCAGCTTGGGACTAGCGTCGTATGAGCAGTTCTTC
TRBJ2-3 few TRBD1 TRBV4-1 15 CASSQDGTVTDTQYF TGCGCCAGCAGCCAAGATGGGACAGTAACAGATACGCAGTATTTT
TRBJ2-6 - - TRBV10-3 15 CAIRPGDGGANVLTF TGTGCCATCAGACCAGGGGATGGTGGGGCCAACGTCCTGACTTTC
TRBJ1-2 - - TRBV11-2 14 CASSLGQGLYGYTF TGTGCCAGCAGCTTAGGGCAGGGGCTCTATGGCTACACCTTC
TRBJ1-3 - - TRBV2 15 CASSDRESSGNTIYF TGTGCCAGCAGTGATAGGGAGTCCTCTGGAAACACCATATATTTT
TRBJ1-1 - TRBD1 TRBV9 14 CASSGTGFDGEAFF TGTGCCAGCAGCGGGACAGGGTTTGATGGTGAAGCTTTCTTT
TRBJ2-1 - - TRBV19 16 CASRSSRLGRGNEQFF TGTGCCAGTAGATCGTCTAGGCTAGGGAGGGGGAATGAGCAGTTCTTC
TRBJ1-3 - - TRBV18 15 CASSPPRGPGNTIYF TGTGCCAGCTCACCCCCCCGAGGCCCTGGAAACACCATATATTTT
TRBJ1-4 - - TRBV24-1 12 CATSSETGKLFF TGTGCCACCAGTTCCGAAACGGGAAAACTGTTTTTT
TRBJ1-5 - - TRBV19 15 CASSDPGVGNQPQHF TGTGCCAGTAGTGACCCAGGGGTCGGCAATCAGCCCCAGCATTTT
TRBJ2-2 once TRBD2 TRBV5-1 20 CASSPDSGGFTGGNTGELFF TGCGCCAGCAGCCCCGACAGCGGGGGGTTCACCGGGGGGAACACCGGGGAGCTGTTTTTT
TRBJ1-4 once - TRBV21-1 14 CACSACGQNEKLFF TGTGCCTGCTCGGCGTGTGGACAGAATGAAAAACTGTTTTTT
TRBJ1-1 - - TRBV6-5 15 CASSPRQNMNTEAFF TGTGCCAGCAGTCCCAGACAGAACATGAACACTGAAGCTTTCTTT
TRBJ2-7 - - TRBV30 15 CAWSRLGQSSYEQYF TGTGCCTGGAGTCGACTAGGCCAGAGCTCCTACGAGCAGTACTTC
TRBJ1-6 - TRBD1 TRBV3-1/TRBV3-2 18 CASRGRTRTGDYNSPLHF TGTGCCAGCAGGGGTAGAACCCGGACAGGGGACTATAATTCACCCCTCCACTTT
TRBJ1-1 - - TRBV19 13 CASSSLGNTEAFF TGTGCCAGTAGTTCGCTAGGAAACACTGAAGCTTTCTTT
TRBJ1-2 once - TRBV6-2/TRBV6-3 16 CASSFYLDRRNYGYTF TGTGCCAGCAGTTTCTATCTTGACAGGCGAAACTATGGCTACACCTTC
TRBJ2-1 - TRBD2 TRBV24-1 16 CATSDPGTSGSNEQFF TGTGCCACCAGTGACCCCGGGACTAGCGGGAGTAATGAGCAGTTCTTC
TRBJ1-5 - TRBD1 TRBV30 13 CAWSGQGDQPQHF TGTGCCTGGAGTGGACAGGGGGATCAGCCCCAGCATTTT
TRBJ1-5 - - TRBV7-9 13 CASSPGGHQPQHF TGTGCCAGCAGCCCGGGGGGGCATCAGCCCCAGCATTTT
TRBJ2-2 - TRBD2 TRBV2 15 CASSAQGLAVGELFF TGTGCCAGCAGTGCCCAGGGACTAGCAGTCGGGGAGCTGTTTTTT
TRBJ1-2 - - TRBV24-1 13 CATEGTNGYGYTF TGTGCCACCGAGGGCACCAATGGCTATGGCTACACCTTC
TRBJ2-7 many TRBD1 TRBV7-8 12 CASSRDRDEQYF TGTGCCAGCAGTCGAGACAGGGACGAGCAGTACTTC
TRBJ1-1 - - TRBV6-1 16 CASSEAAAGRVTEAFF TGTGCCAGCAGTGAAGCCGCGGCGGGGAGGGTCACTGAAGCTTTCTTT
TRBJ1-1 few - TRBV27 13 CASSLDRYTEAFF TGTGCCAGCAGTTTAGACAGGTACACTGAAGCTTTCTTT
TRBJ2-1 - TRBD2 TRBV11-2 15 CASSNRTRLNNEQFF TGTGCCAGCAGCAACCGGACTAGGCTGAACAATGAGCAGTTCTTC
TRBJ1-5 once - TRBV15 14 CATSRDRADQPQHF TGTGCCACCAGCAGAGATCGTGCGGATCAGCCCCAGCATTTT
TRBJ1-2 once - TRBV27 13 CASSPDSLYGYTF TGTGCCAGCAGTCCGGACAGCCTCTATGGCTACACCTTC
TRBJ2-5 - - TRBV5-1 14 CASSLVGGQETQYF TGCGCCAGCAGCTTGGTGGGGGGCCAAGAGACCCAGTACTTC
TRBJ1-2 - - TRBV28 12 CASSLRSDGYTF TGTGCCAGCAGTTTAAGATCGGATGGCTACACCTTC
TRBJ2-1 - - TRBV9 13 CASSDSGDKEQFF TGTGCCAGCAGCGACAGCGGCGATAAGGAGCAGTTCTTC
TRBJ1-1 - - TRBV7-2 15 CASSPQVGMNTEAFF TGTGCCAGCAGCCCCCAAGTCGGTATGAACACTGAAGCTTTCTTT
TRBJ2-4 - TRBD1 TRBV3-1/TRBV3-2 16 CASSQGDSKGKNIQYF TGTGCCAGCAGCCAAGGGGACAGTAAGGGCAAAAACATTCAGTACTTC
TRBJ1-6 - - TRBV19 15 CASSILGQKNSPLHF TGTGCCAGTAGTATTCTAGGACAGAAAAATTCACCCCTCCACTTT
TRBJ1-4 - TRBD1 TRBV19 16 CASSPITGATNEKLFF TGTGCCAGTAGTCCGATAACAGGGGCAACTAATGAAAAACTGTTTTTT
TRBJ1-3 - - TRBV5-6 14 CASSLQVVGNTIYF TGTGCCAGCAGCTTGCAGGTAGTCGGAAACACCATATATTTT
TRBJ1-1 - - TRBV2 11 CASSYETEAFF TGTGCCAGCAGCTACGAGACTGAAGCTTTCTTT
TRBJ1-2 few TRBD1 TRBV3-1/TRBV3-2 13 CASSQGQGYGYTF TGTGCCAGCAGCCAAGGACAGGGTTATGGCTACACCTTC
TRBJ2-1 - TRBD1 TRBV6-1 15 CASSDRDRGNNEQFF TGTGCCAGCAGTGACCGGGACAGGGGGAACAATGAGCAGTTCTTC
TRBJ2-7 - - TRBV30 13 CAWSVLMLYEQYF TGTGCCTGGAGTGTACTGATGCTCTACGAGCAGTACTTC
TRBJ2-7 once TRBD2 TRBV11-2 15 CASSLVGLGSYEQYF TGTGCCAGCAGCTTAGTCGGACTAGGCTCCTACGAGCAGTACTTC
TRBJ1-3 - TRBD1 TRBV5-4 19 CASSFVRDRGRESGNTIYF TGTGCCAGCAGCTTTGTCCGGGACAGGGGGCGCGAATCTGGAAACACCATATATTTT
TRBJ2-1 - TRBD2 TRBV6-5 14 CASTTSGNGNEQFF TGTGCCAGCACGACTAGCGGGAATGGCAATGAGCAGTTCTTC
TRBJ1-1 once - TRBV19 12 CASYSGVTEAFF TGTGCCAGTTACTCAGGGGTGACTGAAGCTTTCTTT
TRBJ1-2 few - TRBV29-1 12 CSVESRGNGYTF TGCAGCGTTGAAAGCCGGGGGAATGGCTACACCTTC